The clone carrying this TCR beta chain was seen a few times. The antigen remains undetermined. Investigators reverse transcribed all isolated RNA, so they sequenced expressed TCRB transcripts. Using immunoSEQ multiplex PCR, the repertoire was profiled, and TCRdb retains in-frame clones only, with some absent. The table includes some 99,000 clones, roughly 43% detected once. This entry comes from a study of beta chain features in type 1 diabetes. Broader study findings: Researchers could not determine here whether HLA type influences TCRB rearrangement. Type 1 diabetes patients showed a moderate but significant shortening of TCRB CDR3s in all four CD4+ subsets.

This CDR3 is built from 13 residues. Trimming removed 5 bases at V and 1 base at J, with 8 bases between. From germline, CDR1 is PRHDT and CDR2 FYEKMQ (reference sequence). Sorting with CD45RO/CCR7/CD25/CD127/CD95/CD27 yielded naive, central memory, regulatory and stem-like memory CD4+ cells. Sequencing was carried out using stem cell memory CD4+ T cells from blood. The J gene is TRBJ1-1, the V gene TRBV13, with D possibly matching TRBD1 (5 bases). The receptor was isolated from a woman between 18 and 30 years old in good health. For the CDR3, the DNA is TGTGCCAGCAGCCCCCAGGGGAACACTGAAGCTTTCTTT. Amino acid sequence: CASSPQGNTEAFF.